The present entry profiles one TCR beta chain with its context. As yet, its antigen is unknown. The data were obtained in a study of T cells in Graves' hyperthyroidism and ophthalmopathy. Study-level findings and limits: Median prediction lead before ophthalmopathy onset was 6.5 months with the model.

The CDR3 regions of TCR beta were amplified from RNA transcripts. When the TCR CDR3 underwent first-round RT-PCR, the HTBI primer set was used. TCRdb re-derived calls from the multiplex PCR reads in MiXCR, one entry per CDR3 protein. In the table there are some 180,000 distinct CDR3 sequences, about 17% of which are singletons. The CDR3 runs 14 residues. Germline-derived CDR1 and CDR2 are MNHEY and SMNVEV (reference sequence). V lost 5 bases and J 5 bases, leaving 16 bases between the germline ends. Sequenced input: blood. This TCR derives from a woman aged 45-65 years with Graves' hyperthyroidism. V and J are TRBV27 and TRBJ2-7; unclear D gene. The CDR3 DNA is TGTGCCAGCAGTCCCCTCCAGAGTGGAAACGAGCAGTACTTC. Residues: CASSPLQSGNEQYF.